This T cell receptor beta chain was retrieved from a study of shared clonotypes between healthy human individuals (TCRdb year 2020). At the level of the whole study: The cohort comprised two women and a few men aged 18 to 49 years. For each donor, CD4 naive and CD4 memory were each given three plates, CD8 naive was given two plates, and CD8 memory was given one plate. To estimate repertoire size and how much clonotype sharing occurs between individuals, the study deeply sequenced the blood TCR repertoires of 5 or 6 healthy adults. To increase sequencing depth and limit assay-specific biases, different laboratories used diverse techniques to prepare libraries and sequence TCR repertoires. Between about 0.85 and 8.9 billion PBMCs per donor were obtained by leukapheresis.

Here is what the overall study found, with its caveats: Sampling was restricted to blood, and TCR repertoires in tissues likely differ from the TCR repertoires found in blood. Compared with non-shared clonotypes, clonotypes shared by all four sorted-subset donors had higher generation probabilities. Rarefaction of sorted-subset datasets indicated incomplete sequencing despite the large sequencing depth. Pairwise subsampling led to the expectation that sequencing depth would affect the degree of clonotype sharing among donors. Approximately 4.8% of naive CD4, around 3.6% of naive CD8, about 2.1% of memory CD4, and over 0.35% of memory CD8 clonotypes were shared across several donors. The genetic and exposure-history diversity represented was limited by the small number of donors. Estimated clonotype richness was generally larger for naive than for memory subsets.

A note on this clone: Its antigen is still unknown. Qualities for individual bases were not recorded, and no much larger clone is one base off.

V has 11 bases trimmed and J has 2 bases trimmed; junction bases matching no gene number 5. The CDR3 spans 12 residues, from the cysteine through the phenylalanine. Here the CDR3 DNA is all that survives: 36 bases in frame from base 1. From the germline V gene, CDR1 is WSHSY and CDR2 is SAAADI. The donors were healthy, HIV-negative adults with no recently reported acute infections or vaccinations. Every donor was a Caucasian adult living in Nashville, Tennessee, USA. CD4+ T cells were enriched through magnetic negative selection, after which naive cells were positively selected on CD45RA and the remaining negative fraction served as the memory subset. After blood collection by leukapheresis, PBMCs were isolated using Ficoll-Histopaque density gradient centrifugation and then cryopreserved in the vapor phase of liquid nitrogen. Purity and quantity of every magnetically sorted T cell population were checked by analytical flow cytometry. Genomic DNA was isolated from each sorted fraction and quantified by UV absorbance on a Nanodrop 2000c.

Using the deep immunoSEQ assay, multiplex PCR amplified TCR CDR3 regions from genomic DNA. Extracted genomic DNA from each cell subset was distributed evenly across all wells of several immunoSEQ 96-well plates, and each plate was treated as a replicate. For sorted subsets, 200 to 250 ng genomic DNA, equal to about 30,000 T cell genomes, was loaded into each replicate PCR. Purified libraries were measured with a Qubit 3.0 fluorometer, size-checked on a Bioanalyzer 2100, and measured again with the KAPA Library Quantification kit. A separate single-read 150-cycle Illumina NextSeq 550 flow cell was used to sequence each immunoSEQ 96-well plate. The authors' analysis ran thus. Because the immunoSEQ output held only junctional sequences and lacked quality scores, the filtering could not match the filtering applied to full-length reads. Sequences were annotated with PyIR, a Python wrapper for IgBLAST v1.9, and V/J genes and CDR3 were assigned using IMGT germline references. Reads were filtered out if the reads had weak V/J assignments (E-value above 1e-6), no CDR3, stop codons, out-of-frame junctions, or ambiguous translated residues. V3J clonotypes were defined as sequences sharing an identical inferred V gene, J gene, and CDR3 amino acid sequence. Percentage overlap between repertoires was calculated by dividing the number of shared unique clonotypes by the size of the smaller repertoire. RTK rarefaction, the Chao1 estimator, and Recon v2.1 estimates of unobserved clonotypes were used to assess repertoire richness. OLGA was used to compute generation probabilities for all TCRbeta clonotypes that the gDNA method yielded from a few donors. TCRdb stores this immuneACCESS table with in-frame sequences only. Part of the clones is absent; in the studies checked, under half of the shortfall reflects unresolved V genes, and no reason is known for the rest. From that table come the V and J calls and clone size; the DNA was used to work out D and trimming. The sample contains about 1.5 million clones, 96% of them found a single time. The ten largest clones add up to roughly 1.2% of the sample.

Sample: naive CD4+ T cells sorted from blood. The cell subset or site tag for this specimen amounts to: CD45RA+ positively selected. The receptor was derived from a young man in good health. The sequence links TRBV10-2 to TRBJ2-5, and 7 junctional nucleotides match TRBD1. The CDR3 region reads CASGTVQETQYF. The DNA sequence is given as TGCGCCTCCGGGACAGTGCAAGAGACCCAGTACTTC.